These T cell receptor beta chains were read from a single sample in a study of blood T cell repertoires in COVID-19. Method: immunoSEQ multiplex PCR; TCRdb's copy keeps in-frame clones and lacks some. The table lists approximately 50,000 clones, 88% of them singletons, with roughly 3.5% in the top ten. The sample consisted of peripheral blood. All receptors derive from a human donor in a cohort sampled during active COVID-19. Each CDR3 is given with its conserved first and last residue. The D gene is left open where the match is weak. Size is stated for part of the rows, as once, few or many counts, or as a class when the clone is expanded.

J gene: TRBJ2-3; D gene: -; clone size: -; V gene: TRBV6-6; CDR3 protein: CASKGVRAGTDTQYF; CDR3 DNA: TGTGCCAGCAAGGGGGTAAGGGCAGGCACAGATACGCAGTATTTT
J gene: TRBJ2-5; D gene: TRBD1; clone size: -; V gene: TRBV18; CDR3 protein: CASSPPDRVQETQYF; CDR3 DNA: TGTGCCAGCTCACCCCCGGACAGGGTGCAAGAGACCCAGTACTTC
J gene: TRBJ2-1; D gene: -; clone size: -; V gene: TRBV7-2; CDR3 protein: CASSLLRGNEQFF; CDR3 DNA: TGTGCCAGCAGCTTGTTGCGGGGCAATGAGCAGTTCTTC
J gene: TRBJ1-1; D gene: TRBD1; clone size: -; V gene: TRBV6-1; CDR3 protein: CASSDRGQFTEAFF; CDR3 DNA: TGTGCCAGCAGTGACAGGGGGCAATTCACTGAAGCTTTCTTT
J gene: TRBJ2-5; D gene: TRBD2; clone size: once; V gene: TRBV19; CDR3 protein: CASLKRGVYQETQYF; CDR3 DNA: TGTGCCAGTTTGAAGCGGGGGGTGTACCAAGAGACCCAGTACTTC
J gene: TRBJ2-1; D gene: TRBD2; clone size: -; V gene: TRBV7-3; CDR3 protein: CASSRSGRAYNEQFF; CDR3 DNA: TGTGCCAGCAGCCGTAGCGGGAGGGCCTACAATGAGCAGTTCTTC
J gene: TRBJ2-1; D gene: -; clone size: -; V gene: TRBV5-1; CDR3 protein: CASSLFSRSYNEQFF; CDR3 DNA: TGCGCCAGCAGCTTGTTTTCGCGGTCCTACAATGAGCAGTTCTTC
J gene: TRBJ2-3; D gene: TRBD1; clone size: -; V gene: TRBV12-5; CDR3 protein: CASARDSLTDTQYF; CDR3 DNA: TGTGCTAGTGCCCGGGACAGCCTCACAGATACGCAGTATTTT
J gene: TRBJ2-1; D gene: TRBD2; clone size: once; V gene: TRBV2; CDR3 protein: CASSVLAGWDEQFF; CDR3 DNA: TGTGCCAGCAGTGTGCTAGCGGGATGGGATGAGCAGTTCTTC
J gene: TRBJ2-7; D gene: -; clone size: -; V gene: TRBV27; CDR3 protein: CASSRTATEQYF; CDR3 DNA: TGTGCCAGCAGTCGGACAGCCACAGAGCAGTACTTC
J gene: TRBJ2-7; D gene: TRBD1; clone size: -; V gene: TRBV7-2; CDR3 protein: CASSRGDRAGEQYF; CDR3 DNA: TGTGCCAGCAGCCGTGGGGACAGGGCGGGCGAGCAGTACTTC
J gene: TRBJ2-1; D gene: TRBD2; clone size: -; V gene: TRBV30; CDR3 protein: CAWSGGGHNEQFF; CDR3 DNA: TGTGCCTGGAGTGGGGGAGGGCACAATGAGCAGTTCTTC
J gene: TRBJ2-2; D gene: -; clone size: -; V gene: TRBV11-1; CDR3 protein: CASSFRAGANTGELFF; CDR3 DNA: TGTGCCAGCAGCTTTAGGGCGGGCGCGAACACCGGGGAGCTGTTTTTT
J gene: TRBJ1-1; D gene: -; clone size: -; V gene: TRBV7-2; CDR3 protein: CASSLGLGGWAEAFF; CDR3 DNA: TGTGCCAGCAGCTTAGGCCTGGGGGGATGGGCTGAAGCTTTCTTT
J gene: TRBJ1-1; D gene: -; clone size: -; V gene: TRBV19; CDR3 protein: CASSSMNTEAFF; CDR3 DNA: TGTGCCAGTAGTTCTATGAACACTGAAGCTTTCTTT
J gene: TRBJ1-5; D gene: TRBD1; clone size: few; V gene: TRBV18; CDR3 protein: CASSLRGGARPNQPQHF; CDR3 DNA: TGTGCCAGCTCCCTACGAGGGGGCGCACGGCCAAATCAGCCCCAGCATTTT
J gene: TRBJ2-7; D gene: -; clone size: -; V gene: TRBV21-1; CDR3 protein: CASTWTGGSYEQYF; CDR3 DNA: TGTGCCAGTACATGGACAGGGGGCTCCTACGAGCAGTACTTC
J gene: TRBJ2-1; D gene: TRBD1; clone size: -; V gene: TRBV27; CDR3 protein: CASGTLVGQGVNEQFF; CDR3 DNA: TGTGCCAGCGGCACTCTGGTGGGACAGGGGGTCAATGAGCAGTTCTTC
J gene: TRBJ2-5; D gene: -; clone size: few; V gene: TRBV18; CDR3 protein: CASSHDGNRETQYF; CDR3 DNA: TGTGCCAGCTCACATGACGGGAACCGGGAGACCCAGTACTTC
J gene: TRBJ2-2; D gene: TRBD2; clone size: -; V gene: TRBV5-1; CDR3 protein: CATTLAGGTNTGELFF; CDR3 DNA: TGCGCCACTACTCTAGCGGGGGGCACGAACACCGGGGAGCTGTTTTTT
J gene: TRBJ1-2; D gene: -; clone size: -; V gene: TRBV19; CDR3 protein: CATRSARGETNYGYTF; CDR3 DNA: TGTGCCACCAGGAGTGCTCGGGGGGAAACTAACTATGGCTACACCTTC
J gene: TRBJ2-1; D gene: TRBD2; clone size: -; V gene: TRBV4-3; CDR3 protein: CASSQTRGGLDEQFF; CDR3 DNA: TGCGCCAGCAGCCAAACGCGCGGGGGGCTCGATGAGCAGTTCTTC